This T cell receptor (beta chain) was sequenced in a study of blood T cells in healthy people across ages. Study-wide context: About one barcoded TCR beta cDNA was captured per two T cells.

The use of a sample-barcoded 5' primer and a J-beta primer mix characterized a second PCR of roughly 6 to 12 cycles. Every cDNA molecule carried a tag from a template-switch adaptor bearing 12 random nucleotides. A single record per CDR3 protein comes from TCRdb applying MiXCR to the 5' RACE reads. The repertoire holds 1.5 million to 2 million distinct CDR3 sequences, with less than 50% as singletons. This CDR3 has 17 residues. Germline trimming cut 3 bases from V and 7 bases from J; bases unmatched to any gene: 16. The germline gives CDR1 LGHNA, CDR2 YNFKEQ. They isolated at least 6 million PBMCs from each sample. This clonotype was counted a single time.

The chain couples TRBV4-2 to TRBJ2-5, with 8 bases fitting TRBD2. The sample consisted of blood. The TCR sequence derives from a woman aged 40-49 years in good health. CDR3 bases: TGTGCCAGCAGCCAGTCCTTTAGCGGGGCGCGGTCAGGGACCCAGTACTTC. Protein: CASSQSFSGARSGTQYF.